This TCR beta chain derives from a study of T cell repertoires in cytomegalovirus infection. MiXCR, applied by TCRdb to the reads, yields one record per CDR3 protein. The sample records 200,000 to 250,000 distinct CDR3 sequences, 38% being singletons. Trimming took off 4 bases at V and 1 base at J, with 10 bases between the two ends. The CDR3 is 14 residues long. Per germline, CDR1 MDHEN and CDR2 SYDVKM. Worth noting for this clonotype: The antigen is undetermined.

Points from the study as a whole: HLA-C-restricted CMV clonotypes gave the most frequent clonotype in two of eight donors.

The sequence came from a human donor in good health (CMV status not recorded). Some clones in this sample may be carry-over from other donors' samples. This material consisted of CD8+ T cells from cultured PBMCs, taken from culture after CMV antigen stimulation. This sequence joins TRBV28 and TRBJ1-1; D may be TRBD1 (6 bases). The CDR3 coding sequence is TGTGCCAGCAGTTGGGGGGCCGAGAACACTGAAGCTTTCTTT. Translation: CASSWGAENTEAFF.